One sample yielded the 20 T cell receptor beta chains listed below, sequenced in a study of regulatory T cells in long-lasting Graves disease. Both iRepertoire HTBI primers and Arm-PCR of CDR3 regions were used to build the TCR beta libraries. MiXCR, applied by TCRdb to the multiplex PCR reads, yields one record per CDR3 protein. The sample contains 200,000 to 250,000 distinct CDR3 sequences, around 20% of which appear only once. The time point is: newly diagnosed GD, antithyroid drugs for less than 3 months. There was RNA extracted from PBMCs, and the TCR library was made from it. The sequences come from peripheral blood mononuclear cells (PBMCs), collected at new diagnosis, from a patient treated with antithyroid drugs. The origin of the receptors is a female donor with Graves disease.

This clonotype has at least ten counts. The genes are TRBV5-1 and TRBJ2-1; perhaps TRBD1 as D (6 bases). The V end was cut by 2 bases, the J end by 2 bases, with 11 bases between. The germline V gene has CDR1 SGHRS and CDR2 YFSETQ. The CDR3 spans 15 residues. The CDR3 loop is CASSLQGPPYNEQFF. CDR3 DNA: TGCGCCAGCAGCTTACAGGGTCCTCCCTACAATGAGCAGTTCTTC.

This chain uses TRBV27 with TRBJ2-1, with 8 bases that match TRBD1. Germline V gene sequence: CDR1 MNHEY, CDR2 SMNVEV (reference sequence). CDR3 length: 16 residues. After removal of 5 bases from V and 8 bases from J, the junction contained 14 bases not matched to a gene. CDR3 region: CASSPNPTRTGYEQFF. The CDR3 coding sequence is TGTGCCAGCAGTCCGAACCCAACTCGGACAGGGTATGAGCAGTTCTTC.

This clonotype has a count of ten or more. The V gene is TRBV10-3, the J gene TRBJ1-6; D gene ambiguous. Germline-derived CDR1 and CDR2 are ENHRY and SYGVKD. V dropped 6 bases and J dropped 8 bases, with 17 bases sitting between them. The CDR3 totals 15 residues. CDR3 bases: TGTGCCATCAGGCAGACCCGTGACCCTGATTCACCCCTCCACTTT. It codes for CAIRQTRDPDSPLHF.

The CDR3 sequence is CASSQARTSGRAGYEQYF. The CDR3 DNA sequence: TGTGCCAGCAGCCAAGCCAGGACTAGCGGGAGGGCCGGGTACGAGCAGTACTTC. The chain uses TRBV14 and TRBJ2-7; 15 bases fit TRBD2. Germline lookup yields CDR1 SGHDN and CDR2 FVKESK. Germline trimming cut 1 base from V and 4 bases from J; bases unmatched to any gene: 8. The CDR3 covers 18 residues.

This clonotype has a count of ten or more. CDR3 in amino acids: CSVLIPGQGSSPLHF. As DNA, the CDR3 is TGCAGTGTCCTGATCCCGGGACAGGGGTCCTCACCCCTCCACTTT. V usage is TRBV20-1 and J usage is TRBJ1-6, with 10 bases aligning to TRBD1. CDR1 is DFQATT and CDR2 is SNEGSKA in the germline V gene (reference sequence). Unmatched junction bases numbered 13, after V lost 7 bases and J lost 10 bases. The CDR3 sequence is 15 residues long.

This clonotype was found many times. One end of the junction is discordant with germline, which a read error may explain. This sequence joins TRBV7-2 and TRBJ2-7, with D possibly being TRBD2 (6 bases). This CDR3 spans 14 amino acids. Germline assignment: CDR1 SGHTA and CDR2 FQGNSA. The CDR3 protein is CASGLLAGNYEQYF. CDR3 in DNA: TGTGCCAGCGGCTTATTGGCGGGAAACTACGAGCAGTACTTC.

This clonotype was recorded many times. The genes are TRBV14 and TRBJ2-7, with a tentative D call TRBD1 (5 bases). The CDR3 has 13 residues. Germline values: CDR1 SGHDN, CDR2 FVKESK. Between the trimmed V and J ends, which lost 1 base and 5 bases, there was a span of 9 bases. The CDR3 here is CASSQGWGNEQYF. CDR3 nucleotide sequence: TGTGCCAGCAGCCAAGGTTGGGGCAACGAGCAGTACTTC.

This clonotype was seen ten or more times. CDR3 in amino acids: CASRATGGETQYF. CDR3 coding DNA: TGTGCCAGCAGGGCGACAGGGGGGGAGACCCAGTACTTC. The V gene is TRBV2, the J gene TRBJ2-5; 9 positions match TRBD1. The V and J ends lost 6 bases and 5 bases, in that order; junction bases with no gene match: 4. CDR1 SNHLY and CDR2 FYNNEI come from the germline V gene. This CDR3 has 13 amino acids.

Here the CDR3 reads CASSSTLTQGSYEQYF. CDR3 DNA sequence: TGTGCCAGCAGCTCCACACTAACTCAGGGCTCCTACGAGCAGTACTTC. The J gene is TRBJ2-7, the V gene TRBV27; possibly TRBD1 for D (5 bases). The CDR3 sequence is 16 residues long. Between the trimmed V and J ends, which lost 6 bases and 0 bases, there was a span of 18 bases. Germline-derived CDR1 and CDR2 are MNHEY and SMNVEV (reference sequence).

This clonotype was detected many times. J is TRBJ2-1 and V is TRBV19; TRBD2 is a possible D gene (6 bases). Looked up from germline, CDR1 is LNHDA and CDR2 is SQIVND (reference sequence). The V gene lost 1 base and the J gene lost 6 bases, with 16 bases spanning the gap. The CDR3 has 16 residues. The CDR3 DNA reads as TGTGCCAGTAGTATAGGGCCCTGGGGTAGCGGCAATGAGCAGTTCTTC. Amino acid sequence: CASSIGPWGSGNEQFF. Full variable domain (rest looked up from reference TRBV19 and TRBJ2-1): DGGITQSPKYLFRKEGQNVTLSCEQNLNHDAMYWYRQDPGQGLRLIYYSQIVNDFQKGDIAEGYSVSREKKESFPLTVTSAQKNPTAFYLCASSIGPWGSGNEQFFGPGTRLTVL.

This clonotype has a count of ten or more. The DNA of the CDR3 is TGTGCCAGCAGCCCAGGACTAGCGGGAGGCACAGATACGCAGTATTTT. Translation: CASSPGLAGGTDTQYF. The genes are TRBV3-1 and TRBJ2-3; 13 bases line up with TRBD2. Germline trimming cut 4 bases from V and 1 base from J; bases unmatched to any gene: 2. The CDR3 contains 16 residues. Germline CDR1 and CDR2: LGHDT and YNNKEL (reference sequence).

The chain uses TRBV27 and TRBJ2-1, with 9 bases identical to TRBD2. The junction had 12 bases not matched to a gene; V was cut back by 2 bases and J by 4 bases. This CDR3 is 18 amino acids long. Germline CDR1 is MNHEY and CDR2 is SMNVEV (reference sequence). DNA of the CDR3: TGTGCCAGCAGTTTACATTGGTACGGGGCGGGAGGGTACAATGAGCAGTTCTTC. This sequence encodes CASSLHWYGAGGYNEQFF.

The chain recombines TRBV19 with TRBJ2-6; perhaps TRBD1 as D (5 bases). The CDR3 contains 15 residues. Germline V gene sequence: CDR1 LNHDA, CDR2 SQIVND (reference sequence). With 4 bases removed from V and 0 bases from J, the gap between germline ends came to 7 bases. CDR3 in DNA: TGTGCCAGTAGTAAGGGGCCCTCTGGGGCCAACGTCCTGACTTTC. Its translation: CASSKGPSGANVLTF.

In DNA form, the CDR3 reads TGCAGCGTTGAACGGAGCGGGAGGATCGACGAGCAGTACTTC. It codes for CSVERSGRIDEQYF. The gene calls are TRBV29-1 and TRBJ2-7, with 9 bases lining up with TRBD2. The CDR3 extends over 14 amino acids. From germline, CDR1 is SQVTM and CDR2 ANQGSEA. After removal of 2 bases from V and 5 bases from J, the junction contained 7 bases not matched to a gene.

In its sample, this clonotype was seen many times. V is TRBV18 and J is TRBJ1-2, with D tentatively TRBD1 (5 bases). The CDR3 loop spans 14 amino acids. The V end lost 5 bases, the J end lost 0 bases, and 10 bases lay between the germline ends. CDR1 and CDR2 (germline): KGHSH, LQKENI. The DNA of the CDR3 is TGTGCCAGCTCAACCAGACAGTCTAACTATGGCTACACCTTC. Amino acid sequence: CASSTRQSNYGYTF.

This clonotype showed up many times. The rearrangement links TRBV6-1 to TRBJ1-2; tentative D call: TRBD1 (6 bases). Germline lookup yields CDR1 MNHNS and CDR2 SASEGT. V gave up 1 base and J gave up 4 bases, with 13 bases separating them. This CDR3 comprises 15 residues. CDR3 protein: CASSEGGQSSYGYTF. The DNA of the CDR3 is TGTGCCAGCAGTGAAGGGGGGCAGTCGTCCTATGGCTACACCTTC.

In its sample, this clonotype was seen many times. This chain links TRBV19 with TRBJ2-1; TRBD1 agrees at 7 bases. V lost 3 bases to trimming and J lost 3 bases; unmatched junction nucleotides: 8. This CDR3 is built from 16 residues. CDR1 LNHDA and CDR2 SQIVND come from the germline V gene (reference sequence). The DNA of the CDR3 is TGTGCCAGTAGTATTCGCAGGGGACAGTTCTACAATGAGCAGTTCTTC. Its protein product is CASSIRRGQFYNEQFF.

This clonotype appeared many times. The chain joins TRBV24-1 to TRBJ2-1; 11 bases agree with TRBD2. This CDR3 contains 15 residues. In germline, CDR1 is KGHDR, CDR2 SFDVKD. V gave up 3 bases and J gave up 15 bases; unmatched junction bases: 12. The CDR3 DNA reads as TGTGCCACCAGTGATCCCGGACTAGCGGGTCATGGGCCGTTCTTC. It is translated as CATSDPGLAGHGPFF.

This clonotype was observed at least ten times. The genes are TRBV11-1 and TRBJ2-7; D remains ambiguous. The CDR3 is 16 residues long. CDR1 and CDR2 (germline): SGHAT, FQDESV (reference sequence). V was shortened by 0 bases and J by 0 bases, with 12 bases between the two germline ends. The CDR3 spells CASSLAPRLGSYEQYF. The CDR3 region has the DNA TGTGCCAGCAGCTTAGCCCCCCGGCTAGGCTCCTACGAGCAGTACTTC.

Worth noting for this clonotype: The conserved closing phenylalanine or tryptophan is absent in this CDR3, likely reflecting a read error. The chain has TRBV7-2 and TRBJ2-7; 7 bases agree with TRBD2. The CDR3 spans 19 residues. CDR1 is SGHTA and CDR2 is FQGNSA in the germline V gene. The CDR3 nucleotides read TGTGCCAGCAGCTTAGCCGGGGGGTTAGCGGAAGGCAACACCTACGAACAGTACCTC. Translated, it gives CASSLAGGLAEGNTYEQYL.